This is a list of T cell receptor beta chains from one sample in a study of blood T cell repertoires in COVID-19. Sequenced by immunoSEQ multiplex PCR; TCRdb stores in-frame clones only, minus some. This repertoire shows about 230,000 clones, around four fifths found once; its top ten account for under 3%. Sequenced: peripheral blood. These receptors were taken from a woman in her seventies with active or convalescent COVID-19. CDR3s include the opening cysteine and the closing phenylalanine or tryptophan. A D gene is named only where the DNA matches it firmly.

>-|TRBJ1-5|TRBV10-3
CAIREQAGDNQPQHF
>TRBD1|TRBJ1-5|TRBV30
CAWSRDRGNQPQHF
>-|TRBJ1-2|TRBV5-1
CASSLAPGYNYGYTF
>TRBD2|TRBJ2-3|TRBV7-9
CASSFLAGAADTQYF
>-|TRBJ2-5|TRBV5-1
CASSLDQVRETQYF
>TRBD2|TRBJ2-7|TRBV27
CASRPIAGGHTEQYF
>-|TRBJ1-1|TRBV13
CASSFTGNTEAFF
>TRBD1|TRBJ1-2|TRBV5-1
CASSPQGVGASNYGYTF
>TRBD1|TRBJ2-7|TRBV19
CASSGRDRSSYEQYF
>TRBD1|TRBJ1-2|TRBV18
CASSPRQGDYGYTF
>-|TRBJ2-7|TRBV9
CASSVEARTETYEQYF
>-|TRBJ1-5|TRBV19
CASSMGATTGSQPQHF
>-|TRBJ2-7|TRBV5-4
CASSLGGRTSSYEQYF
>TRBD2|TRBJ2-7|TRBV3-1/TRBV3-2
CASSQAGLASYEQYF
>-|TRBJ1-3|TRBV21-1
CASSKDRSSGNTIYF
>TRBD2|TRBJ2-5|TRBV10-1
CASSDLGASGQETQYF
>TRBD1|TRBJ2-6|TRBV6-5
CASSQQGSPRVLTF
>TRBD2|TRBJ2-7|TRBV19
CASSIAGGSYEQYF
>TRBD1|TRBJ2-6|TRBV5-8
CASSLGGTGGSGANVLTF
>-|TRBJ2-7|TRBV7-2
CASSLGWGSYEQYF
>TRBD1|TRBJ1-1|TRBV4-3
CASSQDGTGNTEAFF
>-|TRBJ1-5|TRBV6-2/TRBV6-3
CASSSRQGNQPQHF
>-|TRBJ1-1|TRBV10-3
CAINSAGTGTEAFF
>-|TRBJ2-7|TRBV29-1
CSVEDNIYEQYF
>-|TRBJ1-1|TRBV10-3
CAISDDRVVITEAFF
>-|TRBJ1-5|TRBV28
CASSLIWQGPQHF
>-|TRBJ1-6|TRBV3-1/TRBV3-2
CASSQAGRGTSNNSPLHF
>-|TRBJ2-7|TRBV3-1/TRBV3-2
CASSTQYEQYF
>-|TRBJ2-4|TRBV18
CASSPSRGWDIQYF
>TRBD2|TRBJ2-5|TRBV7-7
CASSSLAGGQETQYF
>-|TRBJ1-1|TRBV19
CASSPPQGLMWTEAFF
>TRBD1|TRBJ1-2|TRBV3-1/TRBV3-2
CASSLQGLANYGYTF
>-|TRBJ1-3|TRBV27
CASSLGSSSGNTIYF
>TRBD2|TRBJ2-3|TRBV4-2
CASSPRDSGTRDTQYF
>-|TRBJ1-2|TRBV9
CASSPQAQGGYTF
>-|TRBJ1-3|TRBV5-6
CASSLIGGSGNTIYF
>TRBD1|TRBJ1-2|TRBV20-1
CSASDHGTGAQNYGYTF
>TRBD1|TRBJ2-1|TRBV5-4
CASSSKTGVRHEQFF
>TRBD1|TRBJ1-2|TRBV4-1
CASSQAPGQGAYTF
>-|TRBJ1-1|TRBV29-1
CSTRLVSGEAFF
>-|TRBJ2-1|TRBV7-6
CASSPGSGLGPNEQFF
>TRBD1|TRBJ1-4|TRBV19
CASSKRQGPTNEKLFF
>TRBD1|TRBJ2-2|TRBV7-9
CASSPPQQGWTGELFF
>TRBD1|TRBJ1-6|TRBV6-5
CASERTGQVYSPLHF
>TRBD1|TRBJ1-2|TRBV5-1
CASSSGTTGGNGYTF
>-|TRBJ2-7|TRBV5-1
CASSLDFYSYEQYF
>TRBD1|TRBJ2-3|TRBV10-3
CASGTRDRASASGTDTQYF
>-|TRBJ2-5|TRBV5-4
CASRASVVGTQYF
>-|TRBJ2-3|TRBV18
CASSLFGTSTDTQYF
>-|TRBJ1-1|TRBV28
CASSSPQGSGGAFF
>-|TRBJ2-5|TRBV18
CASSPQGGGETQYF
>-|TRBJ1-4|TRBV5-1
CASSLVDSEKLFF
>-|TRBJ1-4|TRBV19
CASSTPPGKLFF
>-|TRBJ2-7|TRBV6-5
CASSVIATGEQYF
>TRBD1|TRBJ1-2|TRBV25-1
CASSPLDRAYGYTF
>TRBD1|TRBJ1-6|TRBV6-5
CASSYRQGLNSPLHF
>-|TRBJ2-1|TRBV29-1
CSVGQGPYNEQFF
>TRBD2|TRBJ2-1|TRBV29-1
CSVGRGVSYNEQFF
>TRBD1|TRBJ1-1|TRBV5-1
CASSLPGTVNTEAFF
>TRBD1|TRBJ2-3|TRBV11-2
CASSFADRVTDTQYF